Listed below are T cell receptor beta chains from one sample, sequenced in a study of STAT5B mutations in CD4+ large granular lymphocyte leukemia. Some clones are missing from TCRdb's copy, which holds only in-frame ones; the method was immunoSEQ multiplex PCR. In the table there are more than 30,000 clones, roughly 91% of which are singletons. Material for sequencing was CD4+ T cells from blood buffy coats. The receptors were gathered from a human donor in good health. Each CDR3 is given with its conserved first and last residue. The D gene is left open where the match is weak. Clone size, where shown, is once, few, many, or a class for clones that have expanded.

cdr3_nt | cdr3_aa | v_call | clone_size | cdr3_length | d_call | j_call
TGTGCCAGTAGTATAGTAGGAGATACGCAGTATTTT | CASSIVGDTQYF | TRBV19 | NA | 12 | NA | TRBJ2-3
TGTGCCAGCAGGGGACAGAGCGCCTACGAGCAGTACTTC | CASRGQSAYEQYF | TRBV2 | NA | 13 | TRBD1 | TRBJ2-7
TGTGCCAGCAGCTTGGGAGGACTAGCGGGAGGCCCCTCCTACGAGCAGTACTTC | CASSLGGLAGGPSYEQYF | TRBV5-4 | NA | 18 | TRBD2 | TRBJ2-7
TGTGCCAGCTCACCACTCCAGGGAAGGGGACAGCCCCAGCATTTT | CASSPLQGRGQPQHF | TRBV18 | NA | 15 | NA | TRBJ1-5
TGTGCCAGCATGGTCAGGGGAATTGTAAATGAGCAGTTCTTC | CASMVRGIVNEQFF | TRBV27 | NA | 14 | NA | TRBJ2-1
TGTGCCAGCAGCGCTGGGACAGCGAACACTGAAGCTTTCTTT | CASSAGTANTEAFF | TRBV2 | NA | 14 | TRBD1 | TRBJ1-1
TGCAGCGGGACTAGCGGCCATAGCACAGATACGCAGTATTTT | CSGTSGHSTDTQYF | TRBV29-1 | NA | 14 | TRBD2 | TRBJ2-3
TGTGCCAGCACCGAGAGCCCCAGAGGCACTGAAGCTTTCTTT | CASTESPRGTEAFF | TRBV5-6 | NA | 14 | NA | TRBJ1-1
TGTGCCAGCAGCTTCACGAGAGAGAATGAGCAGTTCTTC | CASSFTRENEQFF | TRBV7-3 | NA | 13 | NA | TRBJ2-1
TGTGCCAGCAGTTACGTGACGCAGTCCGGGGAGCTGTTTTTT | CASSYVTQSGELFF | TRBV6-5 | few | 14 | NA | TRBJ2-2
TGTGCCAGTAGTATCGTAGGGGTCGCCAAAAACATTCAGTACTTC | CASSIVGVAKNIQYF | TRBV19 | NA | 15 | NA | TRBJ2-4
TGTGCCAGCTCAAAATCAGGGACAGATACGCAGTATTTT | CASSKSGTDTQYF | TRBV18 | NA | 13 | NA | TRBJ2-3
TGCGCCAGCCCCGAACCTGGGACAGGGGGCTGGGAAGCTTTCTTT | CASPEPGTGGWEAFF | TRBV10-1 | NA | 15 | TRBD1 | TRBJ1-1
TGTGCCAGCAGCTTGGGGGGGACAGGGGTTTACAATGAGCAGTTCTTC | CASSLGGTGVYNEQFF | TRBV5-4 | NA | 16 | TRBD1 | TRBJ2-1
TGTGCCAGCAGTTTAAGCTCTAGCGGGAACACCGGGGAGCTGTTTTTT | CASSLSSSGNTGELFF | TRBV28 | NA | 16 | TRBD2 | TRBJ2-2
TGTGCCAGCAGCCGGGCAGCCCCGGAGACAAGCTCCTACGAGCAGTACTTC | CASSRAAPETSSYEQYF | TRBV4-2 | NA | 17 | NA | TRBJ2-7
TGTGCCAGTCACAGGGAGCCGAACACTGAAGCTTTCTTT | CASHREPNTEAFF | TRBV19 | NA | 13 | NA | TRBJ1-1
TGTGCCAGCAGCCTAACCGGGGCCTCCTCTGGAAACACCATATATTTT | CASSLTGASSGNTIYF | TRBV7-2 | NA | 16 | NA | TRBJ1-3
TGTGCCAGCAGCGTCCCTGGGACAGGGGCCCTCGGGGCCAACGTCCTGACTTTC | CASSVPGTGALGANVLTF | TRBV9 | NA | 18 | TRBD1 | TRBJ2-6
TGTGCCTGGAGTGACCAGTACGAGCAGTACTTC | CAWSDQYEQYF | TRBV30 | few | 11 | NA | TRBJ2-7
TGTGCCAGCAGCGTAGTGGTAGCGGGAGTTTACAATGAGCAGTTCTTC | CASSVVVAGVYNEQFF | TRBV9 | NA | 16 | TRBD2 | TRBJ2-1
TGTGCCAGCAGCACTACTAGCGGGAGAACAGATACGCAGTATTTT | CASSTTSGRTDTQYF | TRBV5-6 | NA | 15 | TRBD2 | TRBJ2-3
TGTGCCAGCAGCTTTAAACAGGGGGTTGATACGCAGTATTTT | CASSFKQGVDTQYF | TRBV7-2 | NA | 14 | TRBD1 | TRBJ2-3
TGTGCCAGCCTAAGAAGGACAGGGAGCTCTGGAAACACCATATATTTT | CASLRRTGSSGNTIYF | TRBV2 | NA | 16 | TRBD1 | TRBJ1-3
TGTGCCAGCAGTGACTCGACTAGCGGGTCCAATGAGCAGTTCTTC | CASSDSTSGSNEQFF | TRBV6-4 | NA | 15 | TRBD2 | TRBJ2-1
TGTGCCAGCAGCCCAGAACGCCGAACCTACGAGCAGTACTTC | CASSPERRTYEQYF | TRBV5-6 | NA | 14 | NA | TRBJ2-7
TGTGCCAGCAGCCAAGGACTAGCGGAGGAGCAGTTCTTC | CASSQGLAEEQFF | TRBV2 | NA | 13 | TRBD2 | TRBJ2-1
TGTGCCAGCAGTTTATCTGGACAGAGTAATGAAAAACTGTTTTTT | CASSLSGQSNEKLFF | TRBV27 | NA | 15 | NA | TRBJ1-4
TGCGCCAGCAGCTCCCCGGGGCCCACTGAAGCTTTCTTT | CASSSPGPTEAFF | TRBV5-1 | NA | 13 | NA | TRBJ1-1
TGTGCCAGTAGTGTCACGTACAAGGAATCCAACGTCCTGACTTTC | CASSVTYKESNVLTF | TRBV19 | NA | 15 | NA | TRBJ2-6
TGCGCCAGCAGCTTGGGGCGGGGGACAACAGATACGCAGTATTTT | CASSLGRGTTDTQYF | TRBV5-1 | NA | 15 | NA | TRBJ2-3
TGTGCCACCCTAGCGGGGGCCACAGATACGCAGTATTTT | CATLAGATDTQYF | TRBV6-1 | NA | 13 | TRBD2 | TRBJ2-3
TGTGCCACCCGACTAGCGGGAGGACTCGAGCAGTACTTC | CATRLAGGLEQYF | TRBV28 | few | 13 | TRBD2 | TRBJ2-7
TGTGCCAGCAGCGTAGGGGGTGCGAGCTACAATGAGCAGTTCTTC | CASSVGGASYNEQFF | TRBV9 | NA | 15 | NA | TRBJ2-1
TGTGCCATCTCTAACACGGGCAGTTTTGGGTTCGAGCAGTACTTC | CAISNTGSFGFEQYF | TRBV10-3 | NA | 15 | NA | TRBJ2-7
TGTGCCAGCAGCCAAGAAATTTCGGGACAGGGTGCCACAGATACGCAGTATTTT | CASSQEISGQGATDTQYF | TRBV4-2 | once | 18 | TRBD1 | TRBJ2-3
TGTGCCAGCAGCCTTGGGACCACCACGGCCTACGAGCAGTACTTC | CASSLGTTTAYEQYF | TRBV14 | NA | 15 | NA | TRBJ2-7
TGTGCCAGCAGTGCGACAGGGCGGGAAAAACTGTTTTTT | CASSATGREKLFF | TRBV28 | NA | 13 | TRBD1 | TRBJ1-4
TGTGCCAGCAGCTTGGTGCAGCCACCCTACGAGCAGTACTTC | CASSLVQPPYEQYF | TRBV5-5 | NA | 14 | NA | TRBJ2-7
TGTGCCAGCAGCTTGCCATGGGGACCCACTGAAGCTTTCTTT | CASSLPWGPTEAFF | TRBV5-8 | NA | 14 | NA | TRBJ1-1
TGTGCCAGCTCACCTTCGGGAAGTCACGAGCAGTACTTC | CASSPSGSHEQYF | TRBV18 | NA | 13 | NA | TRBJ2-7
TGTGCCAGCTCACCGGGAGGGAGCGAGCAGTACTTC | CASSPGGSEQYF | TRBV18 | NA | 12 | TRBD2 | TRBJ2-7